This T cell receptor (beta chain) came from a study of beta chain features in type 1 diabetes. Study information: Healthy donors and patients had similar age, gender and cell yields.

cDNA synthesis used the whole RNA isolate, giving expressed TCRB sequences. Produced via immunoSEQ multiplex PCR; TCRdb's table is partial and in-frame only. Of about 930,000 clones in the sample, roughly a sixth were seen once. This clone appeared a few times. All sorted populations exceeded 95% purity. The CDR3 consists of 13 residues. Trimming took 0 bases from V and 5 from J, leaving 6 bases between them. The germline gives CDR1 SGHNT, CDR2 YYREEE (reference sequence). The chain combines TRBV5-4 with TRBJ2-1; no reliable D call. The origin of this receptor is a woman between 18 and 30 years old in good health. The sequenced sample consisted of naive CD4+ T cells from blood. This CDR3 is CASSLERNNEQFF. CDR3 in DNA: TGTGCCAGCAGCTTGGAACGGAACAATGAGCAGTTCTTC.